This TCR beta chain was documented in a study of identical twins. Study-wide points: Excess sharing by twins proved weaker in beta out-of-frame sequences. The study found excess low generation probability among twin-shared out-of-frame alpha sequences.

In this sample, this clonotype turned up many times. Its antigen is not identified. Only healthy Caucasians were included as donors. Each CDR3 protein is one row after TCRdb ran MiXCR on the 5' RACE reads. This table has about 1.7 million distinct CDR3 sequences, around a third appearing once. Sequencing was performed on cord blood. This receptor was obtained from a newborn girl in good health.

The CDR3 bases are TGTGCCAGCAGTTTCTCATCGGGCAGCTCTACCTATGGCTACACCTTC. Translating gives CASSFSSGSSTYGYTF. The V gene is TRBV28, the J gene TRBJ1-2; D gene ambiguous. Looked up from germline, CDR1 is MDHEN and CDR2 is SYDVKM. The CDR3 extends over 16 amino acids. V was trimmed by 3 bases and J by 4 bases, leaving 18 bases between them.